This T cell receptor (beta chain) was sequenced for a study of T cells after yellow fever vaccination. Findings of the study overall: Within FACS-sorted repertoires, abundant clonotypes contaminating from the bulk population could be present. It was a weaker secondary response, yet one that peaked faster, at day 5 versus 15.

The V gene end was trimmed by 0 bases and the J gene end by 5 bases; junction bases not matched to a gene: 13. CDR1 and CDR2 from the germline V gene are DFQATT and SNEGSKA (reference sequence). CDR3 length: 16 amino acids. TCRdb processed the 5' RACE reads anew with MiXCR; each CDR3 protein has one entry. The data show some 250,000 distinct CDR3 sequences, 6.9% seen once. This clonotype has just a few counts. Its antigen is undetermined. Sequencing used CD4+ T cells sorted from PBMCs, obtained 15 days after the yellow fever booster vaccination. The chain joins TRBV20-1 to TRBJ2-7; 7 positions match TRBD2. This sequence was found in a man younger than 40 who received the YFV17D yellow fever vaccine. CDR3 loop: CSARDAGGSLFDEQYF. The CDR3, as DNA: TGCAGTGCTAGAGATGCCGGCGGGAGTCTATTTGACGAGCAGTACTTC.